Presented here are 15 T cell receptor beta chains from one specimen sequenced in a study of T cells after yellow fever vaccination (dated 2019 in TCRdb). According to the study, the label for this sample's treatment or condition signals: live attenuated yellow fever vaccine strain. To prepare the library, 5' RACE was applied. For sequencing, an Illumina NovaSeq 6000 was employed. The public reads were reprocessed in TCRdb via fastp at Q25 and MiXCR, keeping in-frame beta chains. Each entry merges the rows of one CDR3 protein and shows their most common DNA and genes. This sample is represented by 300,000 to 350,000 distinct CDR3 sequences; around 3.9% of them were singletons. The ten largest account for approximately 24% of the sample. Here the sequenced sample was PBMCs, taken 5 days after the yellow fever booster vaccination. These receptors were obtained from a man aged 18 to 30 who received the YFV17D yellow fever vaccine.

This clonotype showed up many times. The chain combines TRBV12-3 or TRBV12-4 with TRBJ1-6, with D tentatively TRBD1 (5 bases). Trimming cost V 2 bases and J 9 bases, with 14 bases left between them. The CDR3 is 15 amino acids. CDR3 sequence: CASSLTAGLGSPLHF. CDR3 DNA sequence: TGTGCCAGCAGTTTAACAGCGGGGCTAGGTTCACCCCTCCACTTT.

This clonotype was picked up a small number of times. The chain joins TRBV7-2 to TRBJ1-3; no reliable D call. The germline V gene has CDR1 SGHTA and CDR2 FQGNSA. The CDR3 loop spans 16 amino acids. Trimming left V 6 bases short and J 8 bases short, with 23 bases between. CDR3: CASSPLGVGVADTIYF. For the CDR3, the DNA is TGTGCCAGCAGTCCATTAGGCGTCGGGGTTGCGGACACCATATATTTT.

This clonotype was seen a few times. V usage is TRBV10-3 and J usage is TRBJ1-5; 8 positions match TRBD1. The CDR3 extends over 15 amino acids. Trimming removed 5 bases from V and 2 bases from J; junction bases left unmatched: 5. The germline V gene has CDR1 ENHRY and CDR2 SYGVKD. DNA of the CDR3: TGTGCCATCAGTACGGACAGGGAAGGCAATCAGCCCCAGCATTTT. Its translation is CAISTDREGNQPQHF.

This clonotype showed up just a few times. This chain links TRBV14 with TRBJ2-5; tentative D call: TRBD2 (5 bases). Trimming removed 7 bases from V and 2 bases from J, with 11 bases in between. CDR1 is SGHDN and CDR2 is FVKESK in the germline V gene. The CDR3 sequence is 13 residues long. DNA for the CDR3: TGTGCCAGCAACTCGGACTTTCAAGAGACCCAGTACTTC. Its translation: CASNSDFQETQYF.

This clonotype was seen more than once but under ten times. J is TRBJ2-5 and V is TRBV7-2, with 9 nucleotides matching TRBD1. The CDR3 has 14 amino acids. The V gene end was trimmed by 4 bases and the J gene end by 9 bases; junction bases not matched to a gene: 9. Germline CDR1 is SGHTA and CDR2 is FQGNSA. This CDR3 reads CASSSGQGTGSQYF. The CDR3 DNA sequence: TGTGCCAGCAGCTCGGGACAGGGAACGGGGTCCCAGTACTTC.

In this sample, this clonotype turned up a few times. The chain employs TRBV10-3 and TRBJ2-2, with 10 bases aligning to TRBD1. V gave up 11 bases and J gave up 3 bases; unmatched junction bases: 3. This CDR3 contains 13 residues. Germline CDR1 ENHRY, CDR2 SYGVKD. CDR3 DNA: TGTGCCGCCGGGACAGGGGACACCGGGGAGCTGTTTTTT. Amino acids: CAAGTGDTGELFF.

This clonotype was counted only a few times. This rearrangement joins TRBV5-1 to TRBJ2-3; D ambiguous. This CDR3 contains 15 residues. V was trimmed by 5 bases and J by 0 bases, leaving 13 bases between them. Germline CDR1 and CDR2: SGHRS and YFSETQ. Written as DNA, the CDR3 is TGCGCCAGCAGGCAGAGTAGGGTGAGCACAGATACGCAGTATTTT. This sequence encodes CASRQSRVSTDTQYF.

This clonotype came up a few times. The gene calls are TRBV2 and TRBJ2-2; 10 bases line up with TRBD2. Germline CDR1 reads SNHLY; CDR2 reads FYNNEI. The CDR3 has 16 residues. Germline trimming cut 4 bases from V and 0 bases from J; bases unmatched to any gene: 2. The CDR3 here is CASSGLAGANTGELFF. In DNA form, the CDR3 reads TGTGCCAGCAGTGGACTAGCGGGTGCGAACACCGGGGAGCTGTTTTTT.

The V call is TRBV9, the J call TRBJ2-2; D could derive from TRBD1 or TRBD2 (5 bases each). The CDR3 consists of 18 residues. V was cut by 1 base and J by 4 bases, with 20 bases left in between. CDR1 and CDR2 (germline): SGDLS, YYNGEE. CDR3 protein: CASSVNRGPAFGTGELFF. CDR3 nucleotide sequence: TGTGCCAGCAGCGTAAATCGGGGACCCGCCTTTGGCACCGGGGAGCTGTTTTTT.

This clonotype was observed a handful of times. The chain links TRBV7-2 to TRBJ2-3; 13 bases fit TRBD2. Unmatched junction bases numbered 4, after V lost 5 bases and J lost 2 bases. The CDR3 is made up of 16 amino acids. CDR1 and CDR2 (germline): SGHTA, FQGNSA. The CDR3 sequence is CASSAGLAGVTDTQYF. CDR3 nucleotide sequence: TGTGCCAGCAGCGCCGGACTAGCGGGGGTCACAGATACGCAGTATTTT.

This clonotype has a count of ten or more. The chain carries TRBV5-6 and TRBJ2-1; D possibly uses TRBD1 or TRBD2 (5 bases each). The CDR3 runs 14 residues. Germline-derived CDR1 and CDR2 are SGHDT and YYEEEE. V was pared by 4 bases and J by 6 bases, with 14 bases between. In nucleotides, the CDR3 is TGTGCCAGCAGCCCCCTGGGGGAAGTCAATGAGCAGTTCTTC. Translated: CASSPLGEVNEQFF.

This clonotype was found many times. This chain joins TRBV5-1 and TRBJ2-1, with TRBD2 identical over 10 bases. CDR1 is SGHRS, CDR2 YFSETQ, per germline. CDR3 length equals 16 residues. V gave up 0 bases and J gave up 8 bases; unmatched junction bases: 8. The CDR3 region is CASSLDTSGGVDEQFF. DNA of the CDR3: TGCGCCAGCAGCTTGGATACCAGCGGGGGGGTAGATGAGCAGTTCTTC.

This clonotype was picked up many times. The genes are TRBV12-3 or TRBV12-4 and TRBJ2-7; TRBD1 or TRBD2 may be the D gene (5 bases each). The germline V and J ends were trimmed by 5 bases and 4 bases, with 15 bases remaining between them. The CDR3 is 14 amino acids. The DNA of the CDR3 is TGTGCCAGCAGTCAGGGCGGGTTCCCATACGAGCAGTACTTC. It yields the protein CASSQGGFPYEQYF.

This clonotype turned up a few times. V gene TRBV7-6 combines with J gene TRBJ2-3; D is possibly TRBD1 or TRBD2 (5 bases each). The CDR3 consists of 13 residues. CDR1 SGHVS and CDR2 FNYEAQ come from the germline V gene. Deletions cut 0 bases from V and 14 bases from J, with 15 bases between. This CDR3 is CASSLAAAGSRYF. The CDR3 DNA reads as TGTGCCAGCAGCTTAGCGGCGGCAGGGAGCCGGTATTTT.

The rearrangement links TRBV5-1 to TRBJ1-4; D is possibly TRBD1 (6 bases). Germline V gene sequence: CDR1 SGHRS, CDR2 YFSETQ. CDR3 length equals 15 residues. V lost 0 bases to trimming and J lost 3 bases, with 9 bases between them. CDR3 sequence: CASSLVGGANEKLFF. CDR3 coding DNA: TGCGCCAGCAGCTTGGTAGGGGGAGCTAATGAAAAACTGTTTTTT.